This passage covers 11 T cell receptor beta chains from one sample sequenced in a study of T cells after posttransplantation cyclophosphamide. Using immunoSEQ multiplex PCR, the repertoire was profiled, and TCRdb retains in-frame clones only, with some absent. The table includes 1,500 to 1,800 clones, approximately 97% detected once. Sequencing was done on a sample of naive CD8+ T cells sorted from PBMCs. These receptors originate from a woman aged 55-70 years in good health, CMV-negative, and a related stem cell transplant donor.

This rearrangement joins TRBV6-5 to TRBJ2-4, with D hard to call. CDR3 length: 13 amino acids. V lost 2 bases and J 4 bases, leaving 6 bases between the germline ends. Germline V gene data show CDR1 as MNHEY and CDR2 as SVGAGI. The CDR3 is CASSYTEKNIQYF. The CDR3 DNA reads TGTGCCAGCAGTTACACCGAGAAAAACATTCAGTACTTC.

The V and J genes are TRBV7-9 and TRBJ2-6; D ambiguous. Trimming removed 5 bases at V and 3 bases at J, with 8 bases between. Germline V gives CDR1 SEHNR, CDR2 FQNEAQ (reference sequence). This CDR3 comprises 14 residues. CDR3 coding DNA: TGTGCCAGCAGCCCCTACCTTGGGGCCAACGTCCTGACTTTC. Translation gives CASSPYLGANVLTF.

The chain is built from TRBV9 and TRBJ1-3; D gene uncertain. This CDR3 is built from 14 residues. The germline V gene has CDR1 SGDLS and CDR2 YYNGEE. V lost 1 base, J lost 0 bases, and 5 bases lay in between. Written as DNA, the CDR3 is TGTGCCAGCAGCGTACCAGACTCTGGAAACACCATATATTTT. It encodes CASSVPDSGNTIYF.

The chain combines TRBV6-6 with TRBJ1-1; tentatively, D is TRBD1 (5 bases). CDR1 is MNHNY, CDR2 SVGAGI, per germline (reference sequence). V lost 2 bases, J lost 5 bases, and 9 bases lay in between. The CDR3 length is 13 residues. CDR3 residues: CASSYQGWTEAFF. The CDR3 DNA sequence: TGTGCCAGCAGTTACCAGGGTTGGACTGAAGCTTTCTTT.

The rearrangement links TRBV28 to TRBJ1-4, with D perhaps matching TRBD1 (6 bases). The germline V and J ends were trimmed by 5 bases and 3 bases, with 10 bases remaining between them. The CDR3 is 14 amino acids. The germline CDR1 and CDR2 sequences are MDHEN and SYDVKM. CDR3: CASSPDRSNEKLFF. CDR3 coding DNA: TGTGCCAGCAGTCCGGACAGATCTAATGAAAAACTGTTTTTT. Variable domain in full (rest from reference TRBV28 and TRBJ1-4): DVKVTQSSRYLVKRTGEKVFLECVQDMDHENMFWYRQDPGLGLRLIYFSYDVKMKEKGDIPEGYSVSREKKERFSLILESASTNQTSMYLCASSPDRSNEKLFFGSGTQLSVL.

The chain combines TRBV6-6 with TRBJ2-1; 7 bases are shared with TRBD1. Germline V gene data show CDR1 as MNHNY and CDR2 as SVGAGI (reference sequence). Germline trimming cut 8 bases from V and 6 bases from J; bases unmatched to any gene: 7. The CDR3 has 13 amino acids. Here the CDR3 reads CASSTGRFNEQFF. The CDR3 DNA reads TGTGCCAGCTCGACAGGGAGATTCAATGAGCAGTTCTTC.

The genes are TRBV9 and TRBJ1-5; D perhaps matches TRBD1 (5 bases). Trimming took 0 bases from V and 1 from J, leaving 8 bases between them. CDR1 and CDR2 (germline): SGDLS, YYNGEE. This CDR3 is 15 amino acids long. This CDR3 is CASSVGKGSNQPQHF. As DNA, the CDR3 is TGTGCCAGCAGCGTAGGTAAGGGGAGCAATCAGCCCCAGCATTTT. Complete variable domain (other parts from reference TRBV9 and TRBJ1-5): DSGVTQTPKHLITATGQRVTLRCSPRSGDLSVYWYQQSLDQGLQFLIQYYNGEERAKGNILERFSAQQFPDLHSELNLSSLELGDSALYFCASSVGKGSNQPQHFGDGTRLSIL.

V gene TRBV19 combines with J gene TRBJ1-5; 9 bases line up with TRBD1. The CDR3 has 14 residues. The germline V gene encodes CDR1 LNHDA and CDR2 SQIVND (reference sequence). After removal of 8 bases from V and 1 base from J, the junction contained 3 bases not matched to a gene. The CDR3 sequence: CASAQGASNQPQHF. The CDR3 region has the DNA TGTGCCAGTGCACAGGGGGCGAGCAATCAGCCCCAGCATTTT.

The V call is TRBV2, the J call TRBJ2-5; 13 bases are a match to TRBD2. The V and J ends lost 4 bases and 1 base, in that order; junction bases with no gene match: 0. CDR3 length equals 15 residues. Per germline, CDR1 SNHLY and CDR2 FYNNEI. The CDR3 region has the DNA TGTGCCAGCAGTGGGACTAGCGGGAGCCAAGAGACCCAGTACTTC. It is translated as CASSGTSGSQETQYF.

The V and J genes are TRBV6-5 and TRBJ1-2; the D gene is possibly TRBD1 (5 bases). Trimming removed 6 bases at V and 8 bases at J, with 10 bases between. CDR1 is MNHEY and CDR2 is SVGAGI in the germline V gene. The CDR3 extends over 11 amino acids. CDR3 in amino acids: CASRQGAGYTF. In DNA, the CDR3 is TGTGCCAGCAGACAAGGGGCGGGCTACACCTTC.

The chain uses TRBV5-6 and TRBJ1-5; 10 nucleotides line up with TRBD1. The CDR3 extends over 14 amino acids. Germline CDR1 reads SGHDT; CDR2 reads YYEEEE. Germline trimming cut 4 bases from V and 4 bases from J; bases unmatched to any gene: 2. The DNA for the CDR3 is TGTGCCAGCAGCCAGGGACAGGGGAATCAGCCCCAGCATTTT. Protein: CASSQGQGNQPQHF.